This TCR beta chain was sequenced during a study of blood T cell repertoires in COVID-19. Germline V gene lookup returns CDR1 MNHEY and CDR2 SMNVEV (reference sequence). The CDR3 extends over 17 amino acids. V was pared by 5 bases and J by 6 bases, with 14 bases of the junction left unmatched. Authors' processing steps: Estimates of nucleated cell counts were drawn from the amplification of reference gene primers. Assay: immunoSEQ multiplex PCR; the TCRdb copy retains only in-frame clones and omits some. The V and J calls and clone size are taken from that table; D and trimming were inferred from the DNA. The data show around 230,000 clones, approximately 84% seen once. The age range of participants was about 18 to 100 years, with residence in about two dozen US areas.

V and J are TRBV27 and TRBJ2-3; the match to TRBD2 covers 10 bases. The sequenced sample consisted of PBMCs or T cells enriched from blood (not recorded which). This sequence was found in a man aged 35-49 years who had recovered from COVID-19. The CDR3 loop is CASSLTLAGDTRDTQYF. As DNA, the CDR3 is TGTGCCAGCAGTCTCACGCTAGCGGGAGACACTAGGGATACGCAGTATTTT.